Reported below is one T cell receptor (beta chain). This clonotype was found many times. This clone's antigen is unknown. Base qualities are not provided; no much larger clone lies one nucleotide away. The receptor library was made with multiplex PCR. The instrument given in TCRdb is Illumina HiSeq 4000. To build TCR beta libraries, CDR3 regions were amplified by Arm-PCR using iRepertoire HTBI primers. Before sequencing, the PCR products went through gel purification. As for the original processing: A total of some 65 TRBV and 14 TRBJ segments were identified across samples and were used for gene usage analysis of CDR3 amino acid clonotypes. COPE and FqMerger were used to merge the filtered high-quality paired reads into contigs. BLAST was used to align contigs to IMGT TRBV, TRBD and TRBJ reference genes, and CDR3 was defined according to IMGT. Any clonotype with a frequency above 0.1% was classified as a highly expanded clone. Repertoire diversity was measured by Shannon entropy, and V-J evenness by the Gini coefficient. Clonotypes shared by more than one individual were considered public. TCRdb applied fastp at Q25 and MiXCR to the public reads, then kept only in-frame beta chains. Identical CDR3 proteins give one entry, which carries the most common genes and DNA. V and J calls and clone size were set by TCRdb, not the authors. Across this sample there are about 620,000 distinct CDR3 sequences, with approximately 15% seen only once. The ten largest clones represent roughly 18% of the sample.

Reading the label with the study, this specimen's time point is: newly diagnosed GD, antithyroid drugs for less than 3 months. For both TCR sequencing and RNA sequencing, RNA was extracted from PBMCs in TRIzol. The diagnosis of Graves' disease was made according to American Thyroid Association guidelines. The patients came from an endocrinology department in Xi'an, China. From each patient, nine milliliters of peripheral blood was collected into an EDTA anticoagulant tube. Ficoll Paque Plus density gradient separation was used to isolate PBMCs, and no further T cell sorting was performed. An Agilent 2100 Bioanalyzer and agarose gel were used to check RNA quality, while a NanoDrop 2000 measured RNA concentration. The data stem from a study of regulatory T cells in long-lasting Graves disease (dated by TCRdb to about 2021). Some background on the complete study: Antithyroid drugs had been taken for less than 3 months by newly diagnosed Graves' disease patients. A total of around 35 samples were covered by TCR sequencing, comprising about 13 persistent and 20 or so newly diagnosed Graves' disease patients. Peripheral blood TCR sequencing and RNA sequencing compared persistent Graves' disease patients with newly diagnosed Graves' disease patients. The study was conducted in China and was registered as a clinical trial. Here is what the overall study found, with its caveats: The study examined only peripheral blood because the primary lesion, thyroid tissue, could not be accessed. As a limitation, the authors acknowledged that the small sample size may reduce accuracy. Persistent disease showed preferential use of TRBV28, TRBJ1-2 and TRBJ2-5, whereas newly diagnosed disease favored TRBV20-1 and TRBJ2-1. Sequencing and analysis were limited to the TCR beta chain. Persistent Graves' disease patients showed lower TCR Shannon entropy and fewer highly expanded clones than newly diagnosed patients, suggesting clonal expansion. Patients with persistent disease shared more public clonotypes (around 2,700) than newly diagnosed patients did (966).

The CDR3 runs 13 residues from the cysteine to the phenylalanine. Only the CDR3 DNA is retained, 39 bases long and in frame from the first base. After removal of 6 bases from V and 3 bases from J, the junction retains 0 bases not matched to a gene. From the germline V gene, CDR1 is MNHEY and CDR2 is SVGEGT. The same specimen was also included in a second study, on T cells in Graves' hyperthyroidism and ophthalmopathy. The second study, in turn, reports: Stable Graves' hyperthyroidism was defined as the absence of progression to ophthalmopathy over 18 months of follow-up. Hyperthyroidism patients were newly diagnosed, with disease duration under 2 months, and aged 18 to 65 years. Patients with uncontrolled infections, other autoimmune diseases, pregnancy or lactation were excluded. Clinical symptoms, serum thyroxine and TRAb, thyroid ultrasound, and orbital computed tomography formed the basis for the diagnoses. A first-round RT-PCR of the TCR CDR3 used the HTBI primer set with the Qiagen OneStep RT-PCR kit. Most expanded thyroid clonotypes (frequency above 0.001) were also detected in blood, suggesting blood repertoires may reflect thyroid immune responses. Ophthalmopathy was separated from stable hyperthyroidism by a 13 V-J signature model, with about 88% sensitivity and approximately 81% specificity obtained in cross-validation and 80%/75% obtained in testing. In validation, progression to ophthalmopathy was predicted by the model with around 71% sensitivity and around 76% specificity, a median of 6.5 months before onset. TCR V-J signatures able to tell the groups apart were searched for in a discovery cohort of some 100 patients, of whom roughly 42 had Graves' ophthalmopathy and under 65 had stable Graves' hyperthyroidism. Prospective prediction of ophthalmopathy was tested in an independent validation cohort consisting of roughly 19 hyperthyroidism patients and approximately 16 patients who later progressed to ophthalmopathy. The 90 to 100 discovery patients were randomly split 7:3 into training and test sets. In roughly six Graves' hyperthyroidism patients, the study also compared T-cell repertoires from thyroid tissue with T-cell repertoires from blood. After sampling, hyperthyroidism patients received methimazole starting at 30 mg daily, and ophthalmopathy patients received high-dose intravenous methylprednisolone. Libraries were constructed in a second round of multiplex PCR, after which size selection and purification were carried out. The libraries were sequenced on an Illumina HiSeq2000 using paired-end 100 bp reads. SOAPnuke was used to process the raw data, with reads discarded if the reads contained adapters or uncalled bases, had a mean Phred below 15, or lacked an exact constant-primer or identifier match. COPE v1.2.5 was used to merge the high-quality paired reads, and each unique nucleotide sequence was defined as a clonotype. MiTCR v1.1 was used to align clonotypes to the IMGT TRBV, TRBD and TRBJ reference segments. Analysis was restricted to V-J combinations with a frequency above 0.0001, which covered about 99% of repertoires. The TCS score was defined as F50 (clonal expansion) divided by E x V (chaos), with BLOSUM62-based TCRdist calculated between CDR3 peptides within each V-J. Welch's t-statistics and random forest reduced several hundred V-J features to 10 to 15, which were used in a naive Bayes classifier (R e1071). Sample size was not statistically predetermined, and blinding of investigators to group allocation was not performed. The paper reports TCR Vbeta CDR3 sequencing of about 140 peripheral blood samples: 40 or so ophthalmopathy, roughly 80 hyperthyroidism and approximately 17 progressor patients.

The chain is made from TRBV6-2 or TRBV6-3 and TRBJ1-1; TRBD1 fits 11 bases in the junction. Sequences were derived from peripheral blood mononuclear cells (PBMCs), sampled at new diagnosis, from a patient treated with antithyroid drugs. The receptor was derived from a woman in her 30s with Graves disease. Donor details come from another sample of the same person, matched by shared clones. The CDR3 reads CASRDRGHTEAFF. The DNA sequence follows: TGTGCCAGCAGGGACAGGGGGCACACTGAAGCTTTCTTT.